The source of this T cell receptor beta chain is a study of cytomegalovirus exposure and HLA in healthy donors. Primers for the PCR totalled 60 Vbeta and 13 Jbeta. Generated by immunoSEQ multiplex PCR, the TCRdb table keeps only in-frame clones and is missing some. The sample holds some 140,000 clones; 65% to 80% are singletons and the top ten take 1% to 1.5%. Per germline, CDR1 LNHNV and CDR2 YYDKDF (reference sequence). V was shortened by 5 bases and J by 2 bases, with 13 bases between the two germline ends. The CDR3 extends over 14 amino acids. Study conclusions and caveats: It was confirmed in vitro that three of the CMV-associated chains were specific for CMV antigens. Common viral pathogens were later found to be apparently linked to several of the most significant clusters.

On this clone: Its antigen is still unknown.

What was sequenced was PBMCs. The receptor's source is a male donor in good health and CMV-seropositive. The chain links TRBV15 to TRBJ2-7; D not certain. The CDR3 is CATSPPGDTYEQYF. The DNA of the CDR3 is TGTGCCACCAGCCCCCCGGGTGATACCTACGAGCAGTACTTC.